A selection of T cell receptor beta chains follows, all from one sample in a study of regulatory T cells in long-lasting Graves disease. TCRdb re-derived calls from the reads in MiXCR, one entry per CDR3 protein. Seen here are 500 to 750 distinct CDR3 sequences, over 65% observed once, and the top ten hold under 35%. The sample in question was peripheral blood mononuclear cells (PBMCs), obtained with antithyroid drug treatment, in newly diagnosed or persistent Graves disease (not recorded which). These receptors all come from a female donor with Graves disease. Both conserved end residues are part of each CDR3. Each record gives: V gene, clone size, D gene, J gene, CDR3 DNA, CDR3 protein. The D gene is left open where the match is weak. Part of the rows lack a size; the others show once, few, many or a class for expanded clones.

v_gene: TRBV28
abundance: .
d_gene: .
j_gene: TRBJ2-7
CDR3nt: TGTGCCAGCACCTTTAATATTGGTTACGAGCAGTACTTC
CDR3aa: CASTFNIGYEQYF

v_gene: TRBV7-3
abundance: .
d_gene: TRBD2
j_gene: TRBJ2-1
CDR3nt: TGTGCCAGCAGCTCGCGGGCGGGAGGGGGTAATGAGCAGTTCTTC
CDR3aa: CASSSRAGGGNEQFF

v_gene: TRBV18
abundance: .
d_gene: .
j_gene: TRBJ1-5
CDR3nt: TGTGCCAGCTCACCGAACAGGGGCAATCAGCCCCAGCATTTT
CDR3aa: CASSPNRGNQPQHF

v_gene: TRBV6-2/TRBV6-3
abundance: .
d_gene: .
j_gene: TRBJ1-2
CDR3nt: TGTGCCAGCAGTTACGGGGGGCCCAACTATGGCTACACCTTC
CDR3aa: CASSYGGPNYGYTF

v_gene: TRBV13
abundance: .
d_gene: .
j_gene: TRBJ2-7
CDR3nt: TGTGCCAGCAGCCAAACTCAGGGGAGCGAGCAGTACTTC
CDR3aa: CASSQTQGSEQYF

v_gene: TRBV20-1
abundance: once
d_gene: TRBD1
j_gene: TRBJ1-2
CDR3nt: TGCAGTGCTAGAGAAGAGGACAGGGAAGCATCCGGCTACACCTTC
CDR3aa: CSAREEDREASGYTF

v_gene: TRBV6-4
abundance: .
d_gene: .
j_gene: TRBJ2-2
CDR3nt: TGTGCCAGCAGTGTTGTCAGGGAAAGCGGGGAGCTGTTTTTT
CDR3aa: CASSVVRESGELFF

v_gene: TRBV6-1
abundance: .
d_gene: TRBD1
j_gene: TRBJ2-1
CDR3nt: TGTGCCAGCAGTCTCGACAGGGGATACAATGAGCAGTTCTTC
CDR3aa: CASSLDRGYNEQFF

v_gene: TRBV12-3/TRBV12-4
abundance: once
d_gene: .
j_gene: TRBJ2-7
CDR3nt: TGTGCCAGCAGTTCTCAGCACTACGAGCAGTACTTC
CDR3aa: CASSSQHYEQYF

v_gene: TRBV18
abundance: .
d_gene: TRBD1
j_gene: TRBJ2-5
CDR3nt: TGTGCCAGCTCACCAGCCGGGACAGTGGGGACCCAGTACTTC
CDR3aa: CASSPAGTVGTQYF

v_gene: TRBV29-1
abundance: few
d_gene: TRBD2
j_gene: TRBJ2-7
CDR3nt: TGCAGCGTTGTTCGTACGGGAGGGCCCCCCTACGAGCAGTACTTC
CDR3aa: CSVVRTGGPPYEQYF

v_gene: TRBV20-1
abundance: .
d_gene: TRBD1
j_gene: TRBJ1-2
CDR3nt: TGCAGTGCTAGACATTGGGACAGGGGAGACTATGGCTACACCTTC
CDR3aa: CSARHWDRGDYGYTF

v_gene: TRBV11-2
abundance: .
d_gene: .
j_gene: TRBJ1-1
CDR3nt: TGTGCCAGCAGCTCCCCCCACAGGGTAGGGTACACTGAAGCTTTCTTT
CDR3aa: CASSSPHRVGYTEAFF

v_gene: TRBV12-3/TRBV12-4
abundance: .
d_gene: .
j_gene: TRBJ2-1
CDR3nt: TGTGCCAGCAGTTTAGTACAGCCTGGCTACAATGAGCAGTTCTTC
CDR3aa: CASSLVQPGYNEQFF

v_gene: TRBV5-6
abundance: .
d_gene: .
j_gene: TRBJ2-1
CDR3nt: TGTGCCAGCAGCTTGTACGCGAGCTCCTACAATGAGCAGTTCTTC
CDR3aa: CASSLYASSYNEQFF

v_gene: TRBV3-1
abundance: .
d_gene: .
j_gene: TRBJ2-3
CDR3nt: TGTGCCAGCAGCCAAGATGAGGTGACAGAAGATACGCAGTATTTT
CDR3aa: CASSQDEVTEDTQYF

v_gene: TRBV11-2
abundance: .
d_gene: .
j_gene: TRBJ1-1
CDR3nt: TGTGCCAGCAGTTCCACTAGGGCGAGGACTGAAGCTTTCTTT
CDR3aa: CASSSTRARTEAFF

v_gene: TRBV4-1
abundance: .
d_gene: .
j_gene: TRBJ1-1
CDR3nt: TGCGCCAGCAGCCCATTGGCCCCTCTGAACACTGAAGCTTTCTTT
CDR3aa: CASSPLAPLNTEAFF

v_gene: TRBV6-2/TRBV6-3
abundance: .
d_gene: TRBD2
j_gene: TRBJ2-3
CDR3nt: TGTGCCAGCAGCGCCCGGACTAGCGGGAGAGGGGATACGCAGTATTTT
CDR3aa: CASSARTSGRGDTQYF

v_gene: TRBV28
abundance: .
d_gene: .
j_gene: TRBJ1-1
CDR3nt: TGTGCCAGCAAAAGAAGGGGGGTCGGCACTGAAGCTTTCTTT
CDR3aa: CASKRRGVGTEAFF

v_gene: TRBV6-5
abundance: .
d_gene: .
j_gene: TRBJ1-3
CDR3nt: TGTGCCAGCAGTTACTCTGCACCCCGCTCTGGAAACACCATATATTTT
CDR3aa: CASSYSAPRSGNTIYF

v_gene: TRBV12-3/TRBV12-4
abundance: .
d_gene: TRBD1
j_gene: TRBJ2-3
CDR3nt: TGTGCCAGCAGTCCAGGACAGGGAATTGATACGCAGTATTTT
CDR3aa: CASSPGQGIDTQYF

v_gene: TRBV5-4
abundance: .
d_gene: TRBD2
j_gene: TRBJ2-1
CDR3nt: TGTGCCAGCAGCCCAACTAGCGGGAGAGGCAATGAGCAGTTCTTC
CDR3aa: CASSPTSGRGNEQFF

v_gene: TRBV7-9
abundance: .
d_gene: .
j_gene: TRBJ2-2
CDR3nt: TGTGCCAGCAGCTTCTTTGGGCGGAACACCGGGGAGCTGTTTTTT
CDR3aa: CASSFFGRNTGELFF

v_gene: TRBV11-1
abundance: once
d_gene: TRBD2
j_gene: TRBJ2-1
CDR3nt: TGTGCCAGCACCGGGACTAGAAAATCGGATGAGCAGTTCTTC
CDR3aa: CASTGTRKSDEQFF

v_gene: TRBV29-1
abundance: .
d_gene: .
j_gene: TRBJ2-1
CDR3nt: TGCAGCGTTGCTAGTCCCGGTACTTACAATGAGCAGTTCTTC
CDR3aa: CSVASPGTYNEQFF

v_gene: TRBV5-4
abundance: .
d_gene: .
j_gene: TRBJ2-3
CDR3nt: TGTGCCAGCAGTTTGAGGAGTCCTAGCACAGATACGCAGTATTTT
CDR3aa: CASSLRSPSTDTQYF

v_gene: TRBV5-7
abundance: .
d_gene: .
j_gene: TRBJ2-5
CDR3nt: TGTGCCAGCAGCTTGGACTCGGAGACCCAGTACTTC
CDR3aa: CASSLDSETQYF

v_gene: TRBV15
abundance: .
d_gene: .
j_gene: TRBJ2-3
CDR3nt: TGTGCCACCAGCAAAAAAGGGAGCACAGATACGCAGTATTTT
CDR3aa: CATSKKGSTDTQYF

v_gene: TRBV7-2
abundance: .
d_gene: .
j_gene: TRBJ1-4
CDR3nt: TGTGCCAGCAGCTTAACGAAGGGGGAAAAACTGTTTTTT
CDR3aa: CASSLTKGEKLFF

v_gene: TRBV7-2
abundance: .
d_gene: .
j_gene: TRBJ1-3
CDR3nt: TGTGCCAGCAGTGATCCGGGAAACACCATATATTTT
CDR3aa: CASSDPGNTIYF

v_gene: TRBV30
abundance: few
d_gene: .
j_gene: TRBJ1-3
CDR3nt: TGTGCCTGCTACTCTGGAAACACCATATATTTT
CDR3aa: CACYSGNTIYF

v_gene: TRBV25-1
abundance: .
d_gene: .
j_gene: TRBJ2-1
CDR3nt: TGTGCCAGCAGTCTATCGAATGAGCAGTTCTTC
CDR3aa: CASSLSNEQFF

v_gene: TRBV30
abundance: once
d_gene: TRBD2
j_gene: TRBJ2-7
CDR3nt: TGTGCCTCTTCGGGGGGGTCTCTAACTGGCGAGCAGTACTTC
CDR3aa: CASSGGSLTGEQYF

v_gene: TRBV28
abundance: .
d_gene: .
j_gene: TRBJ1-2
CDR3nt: TGTGCCAGCAGTTTATGGGGCAGGAGCTTCTATGGCTACACCTTC
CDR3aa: CASSLWGRSFYGYTF

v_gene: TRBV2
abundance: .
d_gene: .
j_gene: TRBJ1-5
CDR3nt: TGTGCCAGCAGTGTAGGGGGTGGCAATCAGCCCCAGCATTTT
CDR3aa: CASSVGGGNQPQHF

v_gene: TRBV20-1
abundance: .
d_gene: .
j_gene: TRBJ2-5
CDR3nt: TGCAGTGCTAACGGAGAGGCGGAGACCCAGTACTTC
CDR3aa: CSANGEAETQYF

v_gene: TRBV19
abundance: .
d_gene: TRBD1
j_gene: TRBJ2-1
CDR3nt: TGTGCCAGTAGTCTCCCAGGGGGCGTTTATAGCAATGAGCAGTTCTTC
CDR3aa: CASSLPGGVYSNEQFF

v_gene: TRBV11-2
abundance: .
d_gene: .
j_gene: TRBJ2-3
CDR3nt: TGTGCCAGCAGCAAGACAGCAGATACGCAGTATTTT
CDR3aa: CASSKTADTQYF

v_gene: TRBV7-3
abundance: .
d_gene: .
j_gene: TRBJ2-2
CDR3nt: TGTGCCAGCAGCTTGGGACTTTCCACCGGGGAGCTGTTTTTT
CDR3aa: CASSLGLSTGELFF

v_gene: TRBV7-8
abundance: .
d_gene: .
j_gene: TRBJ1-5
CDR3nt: TGTGCCAGCAGCCACTCGGACAGCAATCAGCCCCAGCATTTT
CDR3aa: CASSHSDSNQPQHF

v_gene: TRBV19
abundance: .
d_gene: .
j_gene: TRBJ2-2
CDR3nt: TGTGCCAGTAGTATAGGTACATCCGGGGAGCTGTTTTTT
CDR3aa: CASSIGTSGELFF

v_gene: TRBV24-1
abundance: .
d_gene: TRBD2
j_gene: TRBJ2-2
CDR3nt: TGTGCCACCAGTGACTCCGGGACTAGCGGGAGAGGCGCGAACACCGGGGAGCTGTTTTTT
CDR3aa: CATSDSGTSGRGANTGELFF

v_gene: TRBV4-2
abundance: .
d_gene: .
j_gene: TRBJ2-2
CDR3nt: TGTGCCAGCAGCACCGAACTAGCTTTCATCACCGGGGAGCTGTTTTTT
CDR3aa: CASSTELAFITGELFF

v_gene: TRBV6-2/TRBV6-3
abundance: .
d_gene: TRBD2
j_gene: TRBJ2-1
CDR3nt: TGTGCCAGCAGTTACTCAGCGGGAATTGAGCAGTTCTTC
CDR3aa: CASSYSAGIEQFF

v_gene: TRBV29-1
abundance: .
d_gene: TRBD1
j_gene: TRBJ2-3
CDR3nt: TGCAGCGTTGCCTACAGGGGGCGGGCAGATACGCAGTATTTT
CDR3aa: CSVAYRGRADTQYF

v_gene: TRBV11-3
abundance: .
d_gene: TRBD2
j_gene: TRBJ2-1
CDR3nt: TGTGCCAGCCGGACCTACGGGACCCGCGGGGGCAATGAGCAGTTCTTC
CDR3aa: CASRTYGTRGGNEQFF

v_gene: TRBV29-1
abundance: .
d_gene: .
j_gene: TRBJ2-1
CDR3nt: TGCAGCGTTGAAGGGACAGACTACAATGAGCAGTTCTTC
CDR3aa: CSVEGTDYNEQFF

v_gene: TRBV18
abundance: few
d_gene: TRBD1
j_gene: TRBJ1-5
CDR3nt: TGTGCCAGCTCACCGGGCGAGGGGGCTAGCAATCAGCCCCAGCATTTT
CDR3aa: CASSPGEGASNQPQHF